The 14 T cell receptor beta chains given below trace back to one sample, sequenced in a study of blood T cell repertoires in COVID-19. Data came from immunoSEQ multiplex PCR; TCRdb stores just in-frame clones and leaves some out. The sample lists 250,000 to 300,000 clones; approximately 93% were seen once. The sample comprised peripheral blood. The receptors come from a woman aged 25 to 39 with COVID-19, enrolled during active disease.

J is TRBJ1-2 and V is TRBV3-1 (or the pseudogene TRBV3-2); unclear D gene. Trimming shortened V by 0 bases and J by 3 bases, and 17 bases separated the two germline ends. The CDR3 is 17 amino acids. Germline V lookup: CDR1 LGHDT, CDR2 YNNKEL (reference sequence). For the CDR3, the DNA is TGTGCCAGCAGCCAAGATTGGGCCGATCGCGGGGACTATGGCTACACCTTC. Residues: CASSQDWADRGDYGYTF.

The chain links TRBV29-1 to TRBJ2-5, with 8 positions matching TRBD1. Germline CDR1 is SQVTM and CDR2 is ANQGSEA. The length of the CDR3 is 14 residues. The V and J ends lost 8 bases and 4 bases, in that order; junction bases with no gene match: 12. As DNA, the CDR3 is TGCAGCACAACCCCAGGGGGCGCCCCAGAGACCCAGTACTTC. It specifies CSTTPGGAPETQYF.

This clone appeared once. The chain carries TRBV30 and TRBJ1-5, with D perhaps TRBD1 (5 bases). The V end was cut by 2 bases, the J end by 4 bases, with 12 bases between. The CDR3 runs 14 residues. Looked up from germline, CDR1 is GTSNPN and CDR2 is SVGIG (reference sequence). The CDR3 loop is CAWSQTGDNQPQHF. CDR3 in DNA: TGTGCCTGGAGTCAAACAGGAGATAATCAGCCCCAGCATTTT.

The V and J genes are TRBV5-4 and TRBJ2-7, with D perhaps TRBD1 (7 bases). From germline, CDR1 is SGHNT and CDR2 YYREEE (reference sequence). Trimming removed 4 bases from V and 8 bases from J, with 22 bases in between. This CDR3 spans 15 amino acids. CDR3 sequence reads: CASSPRGTESTQQYF. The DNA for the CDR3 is TGTGCCAGCAGCCCACGCGGGACAGAGTCTACGCAGCAGTACTTC.

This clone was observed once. The CDR3 sequence is CASSITTGFTEAFF. The CDR3 region has the DNA TGTGCCAGTAGTATCACGACAGGGTTCACTGAAGCTTTCTTT. The chain recombines TRBV19 with TRBJ1-1, with 7 bases that match TRBD1. Trimming took 3 bases from V and 4 from J; bases not matched to a gene: 5. The CDR3 consists of 14 residues. Germline V gene data show CDR1 as LNHDA and CDR2 as SQIVND (reference sequence). Using reference TRBV19 and TRBJ1-1 for the parts outside the CDR3, the full variable domain is DGGITQSPKYLFRKEGQNVTLSCEQNLNHDAMYWYRQDPGQGLRLIYYSQIVNDFQKGDIAEGYSVSREKKESFPLTVTSAQKNPTAFYLCASSITTGFTEAFFGQGTRLTVV.

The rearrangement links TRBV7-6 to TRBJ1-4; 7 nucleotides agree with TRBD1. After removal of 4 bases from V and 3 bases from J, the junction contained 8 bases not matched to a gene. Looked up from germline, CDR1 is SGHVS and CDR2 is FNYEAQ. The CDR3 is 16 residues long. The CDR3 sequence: CASSSQPGQSNEKLFF. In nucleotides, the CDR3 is TGTGCCAGCAGCTCTCAACCGGGACAGTCTAATGAAAAACTGTTTTTT.

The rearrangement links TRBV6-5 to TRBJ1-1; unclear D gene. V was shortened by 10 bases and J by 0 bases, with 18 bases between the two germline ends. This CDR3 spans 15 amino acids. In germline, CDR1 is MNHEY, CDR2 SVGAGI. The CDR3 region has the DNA TGTGCCACCACTATAACCCGCGCAATGAACACTGAAGCTTTCTTT. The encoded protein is CATTITRAMNTEAFF.

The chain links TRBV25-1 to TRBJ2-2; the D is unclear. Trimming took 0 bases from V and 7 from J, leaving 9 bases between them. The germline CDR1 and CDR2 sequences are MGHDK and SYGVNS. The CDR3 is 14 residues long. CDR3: CASSEYSRNGELFF. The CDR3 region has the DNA TGTGCCAGCAGTGAATATAGCAGAAACGGGGAGCTGTTTTTT.

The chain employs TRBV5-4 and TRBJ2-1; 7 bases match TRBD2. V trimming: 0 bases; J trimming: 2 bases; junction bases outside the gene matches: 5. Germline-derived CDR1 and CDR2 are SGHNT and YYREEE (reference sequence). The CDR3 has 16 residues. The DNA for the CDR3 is TGTGCCAGCAGCTTGGAGCAGCGGGGAGCCTACAATGAGCAGTTCTTC. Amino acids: CASSLEQRGAYNEQFF. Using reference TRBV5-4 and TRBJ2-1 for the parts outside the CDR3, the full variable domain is ETGVTQSPTHLIKTRGQQVTLRCSSQSGHNTVSWYQQALGQGPQFIFQYYREEENGRGNFPPRFSGLQFPNYSSELNVNALELDDSALYLCASSLEQRGAYNEQFFGPGTRLTVL.

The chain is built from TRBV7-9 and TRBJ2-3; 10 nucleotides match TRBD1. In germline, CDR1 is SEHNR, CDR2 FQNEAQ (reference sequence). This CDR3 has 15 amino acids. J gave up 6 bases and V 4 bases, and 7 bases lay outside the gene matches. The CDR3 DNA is TGTGCCAGCAGCTCCAGGACAGGGGGAGGGGATACGCAGTATTTT. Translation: CASSSRTGGGDTQYF. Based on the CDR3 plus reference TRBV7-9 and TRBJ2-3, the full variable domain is DTGVSQNPRHKITKRGQNVTFRCDPISEHNRLYWYRQTLGQGPEFLTYFQNEAQLEKSRLLSDRFSAERPKGSFSTLEIQRTEQGDSAMYLCASSSRTGGGDTQYFGPGTRLTVL.

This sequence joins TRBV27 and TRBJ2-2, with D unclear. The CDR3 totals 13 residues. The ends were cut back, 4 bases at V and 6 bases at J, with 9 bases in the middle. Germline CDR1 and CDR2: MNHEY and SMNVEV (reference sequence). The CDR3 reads CASSSSEAGELFF. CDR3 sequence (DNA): TGTGCCAGCAGTTCTAGTGAGGCCGGGGAGCTGTTTTTT.

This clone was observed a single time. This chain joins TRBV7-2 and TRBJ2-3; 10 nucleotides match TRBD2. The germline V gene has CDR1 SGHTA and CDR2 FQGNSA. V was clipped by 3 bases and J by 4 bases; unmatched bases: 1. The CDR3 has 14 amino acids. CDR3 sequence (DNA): TGTGCCAGCAGCTTCGGACTAGCGGCAGATACGCAGTATTTT. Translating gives CASSFGLAADTQYF.

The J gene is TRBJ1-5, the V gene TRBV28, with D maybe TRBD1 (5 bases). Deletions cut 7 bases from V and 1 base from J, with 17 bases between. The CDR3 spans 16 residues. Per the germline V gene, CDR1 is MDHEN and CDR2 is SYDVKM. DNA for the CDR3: TGTGCCAGCATTGCCAGGGCGATGTACAGCAATCAGCCCCAGCATTTT. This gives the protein CASIARAMYSNQPQHF.

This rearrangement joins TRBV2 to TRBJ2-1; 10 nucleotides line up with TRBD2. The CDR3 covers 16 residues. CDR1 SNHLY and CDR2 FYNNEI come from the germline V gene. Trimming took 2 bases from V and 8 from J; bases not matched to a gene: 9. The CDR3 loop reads CASSETGLADYDEQFF. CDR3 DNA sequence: TGTGCCAGCAGTGAAACCGGACTAGCGGATTACGATGAGCAGTTCTTC.